The clone carrying this TCR beta chain showed up just a few times. The V gene lost 7 bases and the J gene lost 1 base, with 10 bases spanning the gap. The CDR3 contains 14 residues. The germline V gene has CDR1 LNHDA and CDR2 SQIVND (reference sequence). These data originate in a study of blood T cell repertoires in COVID-19. Profiled with immunoSEQ multiplex PCR; TCRdb holds only in-frame clones, not every one. The repertoire holds some 70,000 clones, with roughly 80% as singletons. This chain joins TRBV19 and TRBJ2-2; the D gene is possibly TRBD2 (5 bases). The sequencing input was peripheral blood. The receptor comes from a man aged 60 to 69 with acute or convalescent COVID-19. The CDR3 DNA sequence: TGTGCCAGTAAAGTGGAGGAGAACACCGGGGAGCTGTTTTTT. Translation gives CASKVEENTGELFF.